This T cell receptor (beta chain) is from a study of technical replicates of blood from four donors (dated by TCRdb to 2016 to 2017). Libraries were prepared through the immunoSEQ multiplex PCR assay. Held by TCRdb, this immuneACCESS table contains in-frame sequences only and omits some clones. Under half of the omission traces to an unresolved V gene where checked; the cause of the rest is unknown. In this sample the table shows approximately 79,000 clones, 95% to 98% of which occur a single time. The ten most abundant clones make up approximately 0.2% of the sample. Trimming takes 0 bases off V and 5 bases off J; junction bases not matched to a gene: 14. The CDR3 runs 17 residues from the cysteine to the phenylalanine. Here the CDR3 DNA is all that survives: 51 bases in frame from base 1. Based on the germline V gene, the CDR1 and CDR2 sequences are SGDLS and YYNGEE. As regards this clone: The target of this receptor is not known. Base qualities are not provided; no much larger clone lies one nucleotide away.

The TCR sequence derives from a human donor in good health. Sequenced: T cells isolated from PBMCs. The rearranged segments are TRBV9 and TRBJ2-7, with TRBD2 identical over 7 junction bases. The sequence in DNA is TGTGCCAGCAGCGTAGAAGCGGGAAAGCGTTTCGGGGACGAGCAGTACTTC. This yields the protein CASSVEAGKRFGDEQYF.